The 25 T cell receptor beta chains reported below all come from one sample, sequenced in a study of blood T cells in healthy people across ages. Together with a sample-barcoded 5' primer, a J-beta primer mix was included in a second PCR lasting 7 to 11 cycles. TCRdb itself ran the 5' RACE reads through MiXCR, one entry per CDR3 protein. In the table there are roughly 800,000 distinct CDR3 sequences, roughly 34% of which are singletons. Sequenced input: blood. These receptors originate from a man in his late teens or twenties in good health.

A word on this clonotype: A much larger clonotype is one base distant, so this may be a read error. The chain combines TRBV20-1 with TRBJ2-1; D could derive from TRBD1 or TRBD2 (5 bases each). CDR3 length: 14 amino acids. Germline V CDR1 and CDR2: DFQATT, SNEGSKA (reference sequence). Trimming removed 0 bases from V and 10 bases from J, with 16 bases in between. CDR3 in amino acids: CSARESVGGYEQFF. The DNA for the CDR3 is TGCAGTGCTAGAGAATCGGTTGGGGGTTACGAGCAGTTCTTC.

This chain joins TRBV6-6 and TRBJ2-7; D gene ambiguous. Germline loops: CDR1 MNHNY, CDR2 SVGAGI (reference sequence). The CDR3 runs 15 residues. Trimming took off 7 bases at V and 0 bases at J, with 16 bases between the two ends. CDR3 residues: CASTLTPSNSYEQYF. CDR3 nucleotides: TGTGCCAGCACTCTAACACCCTCCAACTCCTACGAGCAGTACTTC.

V is TRBV5-1 and J is TRBJ2-7; 8 bases agree with TRBD2. The germline CDR1 and CDR2 sequences are SGHRS and YFSETQ. The CDR3 is 15 amino acids. Losses at the gene ends were 3 bases for V and 3 bases for J; bases not matched to a gene: 8. The chain's CDR3 is CASSYSGVQNYEQYF. DNA for the CDR3: TGCGCCAGCAGCTATAGCGGGGTCCAAAACTACGAGCAGTACTTC.

This clonotype was detected only a few times. The rearrangement joins TRBV20-1 to TRBJ2-7; weak D call: TRBD2 (5 bases). The CDR3 is made up of 14 amino acids. Germline-derived CDR1 and CDR2 are DFQATT and SNEGSKA (reference sequence). V was pared by 3 bases and J by 2 bases, with 14 bases between. The CDR3 is CSASPETNTYEQYF. The CDR3 coding sequence is TGCAGTGCTAGTCCAGAGACTAATACCTACGAGCAGTACTTC.

Ten or more counts support this clonotype. This chain's CDR3 is CASSLWPTEEDGYTF. The CDR3 DNA reads as TGTGCCAGCAGTTTATGGCCGACAGAGGAGGATGGCTACACCTTC. The V and J genes are TRBV12-3 or TRBV12-4 and TRBJ1-2; D possibly corresponds to TRBD1 (5 bases). V lost 2 bases, J lost 6 bases, and 16 bases lay in between. The CDR3 length is 15 residues.

This sequence joins TRBV7-3 and TRBJ2-6; the D is unclear. The CDR3 covers 17 residues. CDR1 is SGHTA and CDR2 is FQGTGA in the germline V gene. Trimming removed 2 bases from V and 0 bases from J, with 11 bases in between. The CDR3 protein is CASSLQAAVSGANVLTF. In DNA, the CDR3 is TGTGCCAGCAGCTTACAAGCTGCTGTCTCTGGGGCCAACGTCCTGACTTTC. Filled out from reference TRBV7-3 and TRBJ2-6, the complete variable domain reads GAGVSQTPSNKVTEKGKYVELRCDPISGHTALYWYRQSLGQGPEFLIYFQGTGAADDSGLPNDRFFAVRPEGSVSTLKIQRTERGDSAVYLCASSLQAAVSGANVLTFGAGSRLTVL.

This clonotype was observed at least ten times. This chain uses TRBV12-3 or TRBV12-4 with TRBJ2-3; the D is unclear. The CDR3 totals 14 residues. V was clipped by 7 bases and J by 1 base, with 12 bases between them. CDR3: CASTLGMRTDTQYF. As DNA, the CDR3 is TGTGCCAGCACTTTGGGGATGCGCACAGATACGCAGTATTTT.

On this clonotype: This may be a read error, as it is one base from a much larger clone. The chain recombines TRBV12-3 or TRBV12-4 with TRBJ2-7; TRBD1 agrees at 7 bases. The CDR3 extends over 16 amino acids. V gave up 4 bases and J gave up 7 bases; unmatched junction bases: 16. DNA of the CDR3: TGTGCCAGCAGTTCACCGTCCCGAGGGGGCCAAGGAGAGCAGTACTTC. It translates to CASSSPSRGGQGEQYF.

This rearrangement joins TRBV18 to TRBJ1-4; possibly TRBD1 for D (5 bases). Germline V gene data show CDR1 as KGHSH and CDR2 as LQKENI. This CDR3 spans 16 amino acids. V was clipped by 4 bases and J by 5 bases, with 17 bases between them. The CDR3 DNA is TGTGCCAGCTCACTTTTCGACAGCACTCGAAATGAAAAACTGTTTTTT. It specifies CASSLFDSTRNEKLFF. Looking up the rest from reference TRBV18 and TRBJ1-4 gives the full variable domain: NAGVMQNPRHLVRRRGQEARLRCSPMKGHSHVYWYRQLPEEGLKFMVYLQKENIIDESGMPKERFSAEFPKEGPSILRIQQVVRGDSAAYFCASSLFDSTRNEKLFFGSGTQLSVL.

The J gene is TRBJ1-2, the V gene TRBV18; 9 nucleotides line up with TRBD1. This CDR3 spans 16 amino acids. The V gene end was trimmed by 3 bases and the J gene end by 7 bases; junction bases not matched to a gene: 12. CDR1 and CDR2 (germline): KGHSH, LQKENI. The CDR3 sequence: CASSPEPGDRVFGYTF. In nucleotides, the CDR3 is TGTGCCAGCTCACCGGAGCCCGGGGACAGGGTATTTGGCTACACCTTC.

In this sample, this clonotype turned up a few times. The chain joins TRBV7-2 to TRBJ1-4; D is possibly TRBD1 (5 bases). CDR3 length: 14 amino acids. Germline-derived CDR1 and CDR2 are SGHTA and FQGNSA. Trimming removed 2 bases at V and 5 bases at J, with 9 bases between. The CDR3 sequence is CASSLTGENEKLFF. CDR3 DNA sequence: TGTGCCAGCAGCTTAACGGGGGAAAATGAAAAACTGTTTTTT.

With respect to this clonotype: At one boundary the junction diverges from the germline segment, which might be a read error. This rearrangement joins TRBV3-1 to TRBJ1-1; a weak D match, TRBD1 (6 bases). The CDR3 covers 15 residues. Germline lookup yields CDR1 LGHDT and CDR2 YNNKEL (reference sequence). CDR3 DNA: TGTGCCAACAGCCAAGGCGAGGGACAGAACACTGAAGCTTTCTTT. Translation gives CANSQGEGQNTEAFF.

The chain couples TRBV11-1 to TRBJ1-5; no clear D. The V end lost 1 base, the J end lost 6 bases, and 10 bases lay between the germline ends. Germline CDR1 SGHAT, CDR2 FQDESV (reference sequence). The CDR3 runs 14 residues. CDR3 sequence (DNA): TGTGCCAGCAGCTTAGACGGGTTTGGTCAGCCCCAGCATTTT. Protein: CASSLDGFGQPQHF.

This clonotype was counted between two and nine times. V gene TRBV6-5 combines with J gene TRBJ2-7, with TRBD2 matching 14 bases. CDR3 length: 16 residues. J lost 7 bases, V lost 4 bases, and 9 bases had no gene match. Germline CDR1 MNHEY, CDR2 SVGAGI. The CDR3 nucleotides are TGTGCCAGCAGTTCACGACTAGCGGGGGGGGAAAATGAGCAGTACTTC. Amino acids: CASSSRLAGGENEQYF.

Worth noting for this clonotype: This may be a read error, as it is one base from a much larger clone. The chain has TRBV24-1 and TRBJ2-3; weak D call: TRBD2 (5 bases). Trimming left V 4 bases short and J 4 bases short, with 8 bases between. CDR1 is KGHDR and CDR2 is SFDVKD in the germline V gene. The length of the CDR3 is 13 residues. DNA of the CDR3: TGTGCCACCAGTGAGAGGGAAGCAGATACGCAGTATTTT. This translates into CATSEREADTQYF.

The chain is built from TRBV29-1 and TRBJ2-3; D not resolved. Looked up from germline, CDR1 is SQVTM and CDR2 is ANQGSEA. The CDR3 extends over 13 amino acids. With 3 bases removed from V and 2 bases from J, the gap between germline ends came to 9 bases. The CDR3 protein is CSVDGRFTDTQYF. Here the CDR3 DNA reads TGCAGCGTTGACGGCAGGTTCACAGATACGCAGTATTTT.

This clonotype was found a few times. V gene TRBV5-1 combines with J gene TRBJ1-6, with D maybe TRBD1 (6 bases). CDR1 and CDR2 (germline): SGHRS, YFSETQ. This CDR3 region has 15 residues. Deletions cut 4 bases from V and 10 bases from J, with 18 bases between. CDR3 amino acids: CASSPTGGEESPLHF. As DNA, the CDR3 is TGCGCCAGCAGCCCGACAGGCGGGGAAGAATCACCCCTCCACTTT.

V gene TRBV7-3 combines with J gene TRBJ1-1; D gene uncertain. Germline V gene lookup returns CDR1 SGHTA and CDR2 FQGTGA. V was trimmed by 0 bases and J by 0 bases, leaving 5 bases between them. CDR3 size: 14 residues. The CDR3 protein is CASSLTSLNTEAFF. In DNA form, the CDR3 reads TGTGCCAGCAGCTTAACCAGCCTGAACACTGAAGCTTTCTTT.

The J gene is TRBJ2-7, the V gene TRBV7-2, with D unclear. The CDR3 contains 13 residues. Trimming shortened V by 4 bases and J by 7 bases, and 14 bases separated the two germline ends. The V gene's germline CDR1 is SGHTA and CDR2 FQGNSA. CDR3 amino acids: CASSSARNNEQYF. The CDR3 DNA sequence: TGTGCCAGCAGCTCTGCCAGGAACAATGAGCAGTACTTC.

This clonotype has only a few counts. At one boundary the junction diverges from the germline segment, which might be a read error. The chain uses TRBV14 and TRBJ2-1, with D tentatively TRBD2 (6 bases). CDR1 SGHDN and CDR2 FVKESK come from the germline V gene. CDR3 length equals 14 residues. The CDR3 region has the DNA TGTGCCGGCAGCCCCCCGGGACTTTACAATGAGCAGTTCTTC. Its translation: CAGSPPGLYNEQFF.

At least ten counts were recorded for this clonotype. V usage is TRBV5-1 and J usage is TRBJ2-7; D tentatively fits TRBD1 or TRBD2 (7 bases each). This CDR3 has 15 amino acids. Germline V gives CDR1 SGHRS, CDR2 YFSETQ. V was cut by 3 bases and J by 7 bases, with 20 bases left in between. The CDR3 region is CASSWNPDREGEQYF. The CDR3 coding sequence is TGCGCCAGCAGCTGGAACCCCGACAGGGAGGGAGAGCAGTACTTC.

The chain recombines TRBV12-3 or TRBV12-4 with TRBJ2-5, with D maybe TRBD2 (5 bases). V was cut by 0 bases and J by 5 bases, with 16 bases left in between. This CDR3 has 16 residues. CDR3 sequence reads: CASSLALSAGGETQYF. DNA of the CDR3: TGTGCCAGCAGTTTAGCGCTGTCCGCGGGCGGGGAGACCCAGTACTTC.

The chain's CDR3 is CASSVLGTEAFF. The CDR3 coding sequence is TGTGCCAGCAGTGTGTTGGGGACTGAAGCTTTCTTT. The chain carries TRBV7-9 and TRBJ1-1; no reliable D call. From germline, CDR1 is SEHNR and CDR2 FQNEAQ (reference sequence). V shed 6 bases and J shed 5 bases, with 10 bases lying between them. The CDR3 has 12 amino acids.

The chain has TRBV6-6 and TRBJ1-1, with 8 bases aligning to TRBD1. Germline CDR1 and CDR2: MNHNY and SVGAGI (reference sequence). The CDR3 consists of 15 residues. V was clipped by 4 bases and J by 5 bases; unmatched bases: 9. CDR3 sequence reads: CASSFIGQGGTEAFF. The DNA for the CDR3 is TGTGCCAGCAGTTTCATAGGACAGGGTGGGACTGAAGCTTTCTTT.

The sample holds many counts of this clonotype. The chain links TRBV6-2 or TRBV6-3 to TRBJ1-5; no clear D gene. V shed 3 bases and J shed 1 base, with 4 bases lying between them. The length of the CDR3 is 13 residues. Germline V gene data show CDR1 as MNHEY and CDR2 as SVGEGT. CDR3: CASSYQSNQPQHF. The CDR3 DNA follows: TGTGCCAGCAGTTATCAGAGCAATCAGCCCCAGCATTTT.